This passage covers 21 T cell receptor beta chains from one sample sequenced in a study of cytotoxic CD8 clonotypes in ibrutinib-treated CLL (dated by TCRdb to the early 2020s). The protocol used for the library was the immunoSEQ multiplex PCR assay. The table was pulled from immuneACCESS by TCRdb, which kept in-frame rearrangements only. Such tables lose some clones; where checked, under half of the loss comes from unresolved V genes, and the rest has no known cause. A total of some 130,000 clones appear in this sample, 80% to 90% of them only once. The ten largest clones capture roughly 3.5% of the sample. According to the study, the label for this sample's time point signals: roughly 2 years on ibrutinib. Sequencing was performed on PBMCs, taken after 24 months of ibrutinib treatment. These receptors were collected from a human donor with chronic lymphocytic leukemia.

This chain links TRBV10-3 with TRBJ1-1; possibly TRBD1 for D (6 bases). This CDR3 is 12 amino acids long. V was clipped by 10 bases and J by 2 bases, with 11 bases between them. Germline CDR1 ENHRY, CDR2 SYGVKD. CDR3 coding DNA: TGTGCCAGAAACAGGGTTAACACTGAAGCTTTCTTT. It codes for CARNRVNTEAFF.

V is TRBV7-8 and J is TRBJ2-7; 12 positions match TRBD2. The length of the CDR3 is 16 residues. V lost 1 base to trimming and J lost 3 bases; unmatched junction nucleotides: 4. Looked up from germline, CDR1 is SGHVS and CDR2 is FQNEAQ. The CDR3: CASSLGTSGVGYEQYF. Written as DNA, the CDR3 is TGTGCCAGCAGCTTAGGGACTAGCGGGGTTGGCTACGAGCAGTACTTC.

The V call is TRBV5-1, the J call TRBJ1-3; D is uncertain. This CDR3 is 14 amino acids long. Germline lookup yields CDR1 SGHRS and CDR2 YFSETQ. V was pared by 0 bases and J by 3 bases, with 7 bases between. The CDR3 loop is CASSLAGFGNTIYF. In nucleotides, the CDR3 is TGCGCCAGCAGCTTGGCTGGGTTTGGAAACACCATATATTTT.

This clone appeared once. This chain connects TRBV11-3 to TRBJ2-2; D call uncertain. Trimming took off 1 base at V and 0 bases at J, with 12 bases between the two ends. Germline V lookup: CDR1 SGHNT, CDR2 YENEEA. The CDR3 covers 17 residues. CDR3 amino acids: CASSLGANSANTGELFF. CDR3 DNA sequence: TGTGCCAGCAGCTTAGGCGCGAACTCCGCGAACACCGGGGAGCTGTTTTTT. Variable domain in full (rest from reference TRBV11-3 and TRBJ2-2): EAGVVQSPRYKIIEKKQPVAFWCNPISGHNTLYWYLQNLGQGPELLIRYENEEAVDDSQLPKDRFSAERLKGVDSTLKIQPAELGDSAVYLCASSLGANSANTGELFFGEGSRLTVL.

The chain combines TRBV6-6 with TRBJ1-5, with 10 bases identical to TRBD1. J lost 6 bases, V lost 4 bases, and 6 bases had no gene match. This CDR3 contains 15 residues. Germline CDR1 reads MNHNY; CDR2 reads SVGAGI (reference sequence). In nucleotides, the CDR3 is TGTGCCAGCAGTTCCCTGACAGGGGGCCTTCAGCCCCAGCATTTT. Translated: CASSSLTGGLQPQHF.

The gene calls are TRBV5-1 and TRBJ2-3, with D maybe TRBD2 (5 bases). The CDR3 consists of 16 residues. Trimming took 4 bases from V and 2 from J, leaving 17 bases between them. Germline V gene data show CDR1 as SGHRS and CDR2 as YFSETQ. The CDR3 is CASSPAFRGATDTQYF. Here the CDR3 DNA reads TGCGCCAGCAGCCCCGCGTTCCGGGGAGCCACAGATACGCAGTATTTT.

This chain connects TRBV19 to TRBJ2-3; maybe TRBD1 (5 bases). There are 16 residues in the CDR3. With 4 bases removed from V and 4 bases from J, the gap between germline ends came to 18 bases. Germline V gene lookup returns CDR1 LNHDA and CDR2 SQIVND (reference sequence). The chain's CDR3 is CASSTTTDGSADTQYF. The DNA for the CDR3 is TGTGCCAGTAGTACAACGACAGACGGTTCAGCAGATACGCAGTATTTT. The complete variable domain, with remaining parts taken from reference TRBV19 and TRBJ2-3, reads DGGITQSPKYLFRKEGQNVTLSCEQNLNHDAMYWYRQDPGQGLRLIYYSQIVNDFQKGDIAEGYSVSREKKESFPLTVTSAQKNPTAFYLCASSTTTDGSADTQYFGPGTRLTVL.

The chain combines TRBV14 with TRBJ1-4; D is unresolved. Deletions cut 0 bases from V and 4 bases from J, with 12 bases between. This CDR3 has 16 residues. Per the germline V gene, CDR1 is SGHDN and CDR2 is FVKESK. The CDR3, as DNA: TGTGCCAGCAGCCAAGATAAAGGGAGCCTTAATGAAAAACTGTTTTTT. It translates to CASSQDKGSLNEKLFF.

As regards this clone: One junction end does not reproduce the germline sequence, and a read error may be involved. The chain combines TRBV5-1 with TRBJ1-2; TRBD1 matches 10 bases. Looked up from germline, CDR1 is SGHRS and CDR2 is YFSETQ. This CDR3 contains 12 residues. CDR3 sequence: CASSLEGTGAYF. CDR3 DNA: TGCGCCAGCAGCTTGGAAGGGACAGGGGCCTACTTC.

A few counts support this clone. This chain connects TRBV20-1 to TRBJ2-1, with TRBD1 as a possible D gene (6 bases). V was trimmed by 6 bases and J by 12 bases, leaving 15 bases between them. The germline V gene encodes CDR1 DFQATT and CDR2 SNEGSKA (reference sequence). The CDR3 contains 11 residues. CDR3 amino acids: CSALTGLGQFF. The CDR3 DNA reads as TGCAGTGCGCTAACAGGGCTTGGGCAGTTCTTC.

The rearrangement uses TRBV5-1 and TRBJ1-1; D is ambiguous. This CDR3 contains 14 residues. V was trimmed by 0 bases and J by 5 bases, leaving 11 bases between them. CDR1 is SGHRS and CDR2 is YFSETQ in the germline V gene. This chain's CDR3 is CASSLAYRETEAFF. CDR3 coding DNA: TGCGCCAGCAGCTTGGCTTACAGAGAGACTGAAGCTTTCTTT.

This chain's CDR3 is CASSPPSGNTEAFF. CDR3 bases: TGTGCCAGCTCACCACCCTCCGGGAACACTGAAGCTTTCTTT. This rearrangement joins TRBV18 to TRBJ1-1; D unclear. The CDR3 has 14 residues. CDR1 and CDR2 (germline): KGHSH, LQKENI. V lost 0 bases to trimming and J lost 1 base, with 6 bases between them.

This chain joins TRBV7-6 and TRBJ2-5, with a tentative D call TRBD1 (8 bases). Germline CDR1 SGHVS, CDR2 FNYEAQ. The CDR3 covers 14 residues. CDR3: CASGGRGPGETQYF. The CDR3 bases are TGTGCGTCGGGGGGCAGGGGGCCGGGAGAGACCCAGTACTTC.

This chain connects TRBV10-2 to TRBJ2-6; D is possibly TRBD1 (6 bases). This CDR3 region has 17 residues. Per germline, CDR1 WSHSY and CDR2 SAAADI. With 4 bases removed from V and 0 bases from J, the gap between germline ends came to 13 bases. The CDR3 region is CASSGRGQTSGANVLTF. For the CDR3, the DNA is TGCGCCAGCAGTGGGCGCGGACAGACCTCTGGGGCCAACGTCCTGACTTTC.

CDR3 DNA sequence: TGTGCCAGCTCACCACTCCAGGGAGTTACTGAAGCTTTCTTT. Translation: CASSPLQGVTEAFF. The gene calls are TRBV18 and TRBJ1-1, with D possibly matching TRBD1 (5 bases). This CDR3 has 14 amino acids. V dropped 1 base and J dropped 5 bases, with 11 bases sitting between them. Germline values: CDR1 KGHSH, CDR2 LQKENI.

The chain recombines TRBV2 with TRBJ2-7; the D gene is possibly TRBD1 (5 bases). V was clipped by 4 bases and J by 0 bases, with 10 bases between them. Germline V lookup: CDR1 SNHLY, CDR2 FYNNEI. CDR3 length equals 14 residues. Written as DNA, the CDR3 is TGTGCCAGCAGTGTAAGCAGGGACTCCTACGAGCAGTACTTC. Protein: CASSVSRDSYEQYF.

This sequence joins TRBV2 and TRBJ1-3, with D uncertain. V lost 9 bases, J lost 0 bases, and 21 bases lay in between. The CDR3 contains 17 residues. Germline V CDR1 and CDR2: SNHLY, FYNNEI. The CDR3 region has the DNA TGTGCCAGTACCCTTAGTACGTTGCACACCTCTGGAAACACCATATATTTT. This gives the protein CASTLSTLHTSGNTIYF.

The chain uses TRBV11-3 and TRBJ2-7, with D possibly being TRBD1 (5 bases). Germline V gene data show CDR1 as SGHNT and CDR2 as YENEEA. The CDR3 sequence is 14 residues long. Trimming shortened V by 1 base and J by 4 bases, and 11 bases separated the two germline ends. CDR3 sequence reads: CASSLGQGAYEQYF. The CDR3 coding sequence is TGTGCCAGCAGCTTAGGGCAGGGTGCGTACGAGCAGTACTTC.

The chain uses TRBV5-1 and TRBJ2-7, with 8 bases matching TRBD2. There are 15 residues in the CDR3. J gave up 7 bases and V 4 bases, and 13 bases lay outside the gene matches. The germline CDR1 and CDR2 sequences are SGHRS and YFSETQ. The CDR3 loop reads CASSLNAGLVREQYF. CDR3 nucleotides: TGCGCCAGCAGCCTGAACGCGGGACTAGTCCGGGAGCAGTACTTC.

Only a few counts were recorded for this clone. Written as DNA, the CDR3 is TGTGCCAGTAGTAGAGAAGGACAGCTCGTTAATTCACCCCTCCACTTT. Translating gives CASSREGQLVNSPLHF. The gene calls are TRBV19 and TRBJ1-6; D is perhaps TRBD1 (6 bases). The CDR3 is made up of 16 amino acids. The germline V and J ends were trimmed by 4 bases and 6 bases, with 16 bases remaining between them. Per the germline V gene, CDR1 is LNHDA and CDR2 is SQIVND (reference sequence).

The rearrangement joins TRBV6-1 to TRBJ1-1; D unresolved. V was pared by 6 bases and J by 4 bases, with 15 bases between. CDR1 MNHNS and CDR2 SASEGT come from the germline V gene. The length of the CDR3 is 14 residues. The CDR3 bases are TGTGCCAGCAGCCCACAAGTTACCCTCACTGAAGCTTTCTTT. Protein: CASSPQVTLTEAFF.